These T cell receptor beta chains were read from a single sample in a study of identical twins. MiXCR was run by TCRdb on the 5' RACE reads, yielding one entry per CDR3 protein. The sample shows approximately 890,000 distinct CDR3 sequences, approximately 13% of them seen only once. The same sample was also studied in work on yellow fever vaccine responses in identical twins.

The specimen was PBMCs. These receptors all stem from a woman in her late teens or twenties in good health. CDR3s include the opening cysteine and the closing phenylalanine or tryptophan. The order of the fields is clone size, J gene, CDR3 length, D gene, V gene, CDR3 protein, CDR3 DNA. A D gene is named only where the DNA matches it firmly. Part of the rows lack a size; the others show once, few, many or a class for expanded clones.

clone size: few; J gene: TRBJ1-4; CDR3 length: 19; D gene: -; V gene: TRBV12-3/TRBV12-4; CDR3 protein: CASSPRKGPETSTNEKLFF; CDR3 DNA: TGTGCCAGCAGCCCGAGAAAAGGGCCTGAGACTTCAACTAATGAAAAACTGTTTTTT
clone size: -; J gene: TRBJ1-2; CDR3 length: 10; D gene: -; V gene: TRBV20-1; CDR3 protein: CSATPTGYTF; CDR3 DNA: TGCAGTGCGACGCCGACGGGCTACACCTTC
clone size: -; J gene: TRBJ2-5; CDR3 length: 15; D gene: TRBD2; V gene: TRBV11-2; CDR3 protein: CASSFPGAGEETQYF; CDR3 DNA: TGTGCCAGCAGCTTCCCTGGGGCGGGGGAAGAGACCCAGTACTTC
clone size: many; J gene: TRBJ1-5; CDR3 length: 14; D gene: -; V gene: TRBV4-1; CDR3 protein: CASSQQGSNQPQHF; CDR3 DNA: TGCGCCAGCAGCCAGCAGGGGTCCAATCAGCCCCAGCATTTT
clone size: many; J gene: TRBJ2-1; CDR3 length: 12; D gene: -; V gene: TRBV10-3; CDR3 protein: CATQYPNNEQFF; CDR3 DNA: TGTGCCACACAATACCCAAACAATGAGCAGTTCTTC
clone size: once; J gene: TRBJ1-1; CDR3 length: 13; D gene: TRBD1; V gene: TRBV25-1; CDR3 protein: CASSERQGRGAFF; CDR3 DNA: TGTGCCAGCAGTGAACGACAGGGGCGGGGAGCTTTCTTT
clone size: few; J gene: TRBJ1-4; CDR3 length: 14; D gene: -; V gene: TRBV3-1; CDR3 protein: CASSQGHSNEKLFF; CDR3 DNA: TGTGCCAGCAGCCAAGGTCACTCTAATGAAAAACTGTTTTTT
clone size: -; J gene: TRBJ1-1; CDR3 length: 16; D gene: -; V gene: TRBV6-5; CDR3 protein: CASSYSTSPGQTEAFF; CDR3 DNA: TGTGCCAGCAGTTACTCGACATCCCCAGGACAGACTGAAGCTTTCTTT
clone size: -; J gene: TRBJ1-2; CDR3 length: 14; D gene: -; V gene: TRBV7-9; CDR3 protein: CASRQTGKDYGYTF; CDR3 DNA: TGTGCCAGCAGGCAAACAGGGAAGGACTATGGCTACACCTTC
clone size: -; J gene: TRBJ2-5; CDR3 length: 15; D gene: -; V gene: TRBV7-2; CDR3 protein: CASSLSPGGWETQYF; CDR3 DNA: TGTGCCAGCAGCTTAAGTCCAGGGGGGTGGGAGACCCAGTACTTC
clone size: -; J gene: TRBJ2-2; CDR3 length: 16; D gene: TRBD1; V gene: TRBV7-6; CDR3 protein: CASSAYRGISTGELFF; CDR3 DNA: TGTGCCAGCAGCGCCTACAGGGGGATAAGCACCGGGGAGCTGTTTTTT
clone size: -; J gene: TRBJ2-1; CDR3 length: 14; D gene: -; V gene: TRBV20-1; CDR3 protein: CSAREAPPYNEQFF; CDR3 DNA: TGCAGTGCTAGAGAGGCCCCCCCCTACAATGAGCAGTTCTTC
clone size: few; J gene: TRBJ2-2; CDR3 length: 16; D gene: TRBD1; V gene: TRBV10-1; CDR3 protein: CASSAPGQGEIGELFF; CDR3 DNA: TGCGCCAGCAGTGCGCCGGGACAGGGGGAGATCGGGGAGCTGTTTTTT